These 28 T cell receptor beta chains came from one sample sequenced in a study of blood T cell repertoires in COVID-19. Repertoires were generated with immunoSEQ multiplex PCR, while TCRdb's copy carries only in-frame clones and drops some. This table has about 170,000 clones, roughly 85% appearing once. The sequenced sample was PBMCs or T cells enriched from blood (not recorded which). These receptors were collected from a woman in her fifties or sixties who had recovered from COVID-19.

This clone rates as medium-sized (0.01 to 0.1%). The chain is built from TRBV6-1 and TRBJ1-1, with D perhaps TRBD1 (6 bases). Germline loops: CDR1 MNHNS, CDR2 SASEGT. The V end lost 0 bases, the J end lost 4 bases, and 6 bases lay between the germline ends. The CDR3 is 13 residues long. The CDR3 here is CASSEAGGTEAFF. The CDR3 DNA sequence: TGTGCCAGCAGTGAAGCAGGGGGCACTGAAGCTTTCTTT.

The genes are TRBV6-1 and TRBJ1-6; D gene uncertain. The CDR3 consists of 10 residues. The germline V and J ends were trimmed by 2 bases and 14 bases, with 4 bases remaining between them. In germline, CDR1 is MNHNS, CDR2 SASEGT. In nucleotides, the CDR3 is TGTGCCAGCAGTGAACTCTCCCTCCACTTT. Protein sequence: CASSELSLHF.

CDR3 coding DNA: TGTGCCAGCAGCTTGGGGACAGGGGCGTGGGAGACCCAGTACTTC. Protein sequence: CASSLGTGAWETQYF. The genes are TRBV5-4 and TRBJ2-5, with 9 bases fitting TRBD1. V dropped 0 bases and J dropped 5; count of bases not matched to a gene: 5. In germline, CDR1 is SGHNT, CDR2 YYREEE (reference sequence). This CDR3 is built from 15 residues.

The chain links TRBV30 to TRBJ2-3; D ambiguous. With 0 bases removed from V and 4 bases from J, the gap between germline ends came to 5 bases. This CDR3 contains 12 residues. Germline V gene data show CDR1 as GTSNPN and CDR2 as SVGIG (reference sequence). CDR3 DNA: TGTGCCTGGAGTGTAAGCGCAGATACGCAGTATTTT. It specifies CAWSVSADTQYF.

This clone was counted a single time. The chain recombines TRBV7-3 with TRBJ2-1; 8 bases line up with TRBD1. The CDR3 length is 15 residues. Germline loops: CDR1 SGHTA, CDR2 FQGTGA. V dropped 6 bases and J dropped 3; count of bases not matched to a gene: 7. CDR3 coding DNA: TGTGCCAGCAGTCCCACGGGACAGGTCTACAATGAGCAGTTCTTC. Residues: CASSPTGQVYNEQFF.

The CDR3 DNA reads as TGTGCCAGCAGCCAAGCGGGGGGGCGAGGTGCCGGAAACACCATATATTTT. Its translation is CASSQAGGRGAGNTIYF. The chain links TRBV4-2 to TRBJ1-3, with D tentatively TRBD1 (6 bases). V dropped 1 base and J dropped 4 bases, with 17 bases sitting between them. This CDR3 contains 17 residues. Germline V gene lookup returns CDR1 LGHNA and CDR2 YNFKEQ.

V and J are TRBV7-9 and TRBJ1-1; TRBD1 matches 8 bases. Unmatched junction bases numbered 6, after V lost 11 bases and J lost 1 base. CDR3 size: 13 residues. The germline V gene encodes CDR1 SEHNR and CDR2 FQNEAQ (reference sequence). The CDR3 here is CAGSTGANTEAFF. The CDR3 DNA reads as TGTGCCGGGTCGACAGGGGCGAACACTGAAGCTTTCTTT. Full variable domain (outside the CDR3, taken from reference TRBV7-9 and TRBJ1-1): DTGVSQNPRHKITKRGQNVTFRCDPISEHNRLYWYRQTLGQGPEFLTYFQNEAQLEKSRLLSDRFSAERPKGSFSTLEIQRTEQGDSAMYLCAGSTGANTEAFFGQGTRLTVV.

The J gene is TRBJ2-5, the V gene TRBV5-4; 7 positions agree with TRBD1. In germline, CDR1 is SGHNT, CDR2 YYREEE (reference sequence). The CDR3 sequence is 14 residues long. V lost 6 bases to trimming and J lost 2 bases; unmatched junction nucleotides: 7. CDR3 DNA: TGTGCCAGCACCCTCGGGACAGTTCAAGAGACCCAGTACTTC. Translating gives CASTLGTVQETQYF.

V gene TRBV15 combines with J gene TRBJ2-7; D might be TRBD2 (6 bases). Trimming shortened V by 4 bases and J by 4 bases, and 23 bases separated the two germline ends. CDR3 length equals 17 residues. Per the germline V gene, CDR1 is LNHNV and CDR2 is YYDKDF (reference sequence). Here the CDR3 DNA reads TGTGCCACCAGCACTGAACCCTGGGACTCTAGCCCTTACGAGCAGTACGTC. Amino acids: CATSTEPWDSSPYEQYV.

This clone came up once. The chain uses TRBV27 and TRBJ2-3; D perhaps matches TRBD2 (6 bases). Germline CDR1 and CDR2: MNHEY and SMNVEV (reference sequence). The germline V and J ends were trimmed by 6 bases and 6 bases, with 13 bases remaining between them. This CDR3 contains 13 residues. The CDR3 loop reads CASRRTGVDTQYF. In DNA form, the CDR3 reads TGTGCCAGCAGACGAACGGGGGTCGATACGCAGTATTTT.

The V call is TRBV5-1, the J call TRBJ1-5; weak D call: TRBD1 (6 bases). The CDR3 length is 14 residues. Germline V CDR1 and CDR2: SGHRS, YFSETQ. V was trimmed by 4 bases and J by 5 bases, leaving 13 bases between them. CDR3 sequence (DNA): TGCGCCAGCAGCGTCCGGGACACCTATCAGCCCCAGCATTTT. Amino acids: CASSVRDTYQPQHF.

V usage is TRBV19 and J usage is TRBJ1-1, with D maybe TRBD1 (5 bases). The length of the CDR3 is 13 residues. Germline CDR1 and CDR2: LNHDA and SQIVND (reference sequence). V lost 8 bases to trimming and J lost 0 bases, with 10 bases between them. This CDR3 is CASDWGMNTEAFF. CDR3 DNA sequence: TGTGCCAGTGATTGGGGCATGAACACTGAAGCTTTCTTT.

The chain couples TRBV29-1 to TRBJ1-5; 10 bases agree with TRBD1. V lost 7 bases and J lost 4; bases outside the gene matches: 7. The CDR3 extends over 14 amino acids. Germline CDR1 SQVTM, CDR2 ANQGSEA. The CDR3 here is CSAGTGAPNQPQHF. The CDR3 region has the DNA TGCAGCGCCGGGACAGGGGCGCCAAATCAGCCCCAGCATTTT. Using reference TRBV29-1 and TRBJ1-5 for the parts outside the CDR3, the full variable domain is SAVISQKPSRDICQRGTSLTIQCQVDSQVTMMFWYRQQPGQSLTLIATANQGSEATYESGFVIDKFPISRPNLTFSTLTVSNMSPEDSSIYLCSAGTGAPNQPQHFGDGTRLSIL.

The chain links TRBV18 to TRBJ2-3; TRBD2 agrees at 15 bases. Germline trimming cut 3 bases from V and 5 bases from J; bases unmatched to any gene: 0. CDR3 length: 15 residues. Germline CDR1 reads KGHSH; CDR2 reads LQKENI. The CDR3 DNA reads as TGTGCCAGCTCACCGGGACTAGCGGGAGGAGATACGCAGTATTTT. This codes for CASSPGLAGGDTQYF.

The gene calls are TRBV6-1 and TRBJ1-5; D remains unclear. Per germline, CDR1 MNHNS and CDR2 SASEGT. CDR3 size: 13 residues. V lost 6 bases, J lost 4 bases, and 10 bases lay in between. The CDR3 protein is CASRNDGNQPQHF. The CDR3 nucleotides are TGTGCCAGCAGAAATGACGGGAATCAGCCCCAGCATTTT.

V gene TRBV6-5 combines with J gene TRBJ2-1; 8 nucleotides agree with TRBD2. Germline values: CDR1 MNHEY, CDR2 SVGAGI. The CDR3 sequence is 15 residues long. Trimming removed 6 bases from V and 3 bases from J; junction bases left unmatched: 7. This CDR3 is CASSRLALDYNEQFF. In DNA form, the CDR3 reads TGTGCCAGCAGCAGACTAGCGCTCGACTACAATGAGCAGTTCTTC.

The rearrangement joins TRBV6-5 to TRBJ1-5; D not certain. This CDR3 comprises 14 residues. The V end was cut by 8 bases, the J end by 0 bases, with 11 bases between. The germline V gene has CDR1 MNHEY and CDR2 SVGAGI. CDR3 in DNA: TGTGCCAGCTTTGAGACGGGTAGCAATCAGCCCCAGCATTTT. This sequence encodes CASFETGSNQPQHF.

The chain carries TRBV12-3 or TRBV12-4 and TRBJ1-1; D uncertain. The V and J ends lost 3 bases and 3 bases respectively, with 5 bases between them. The CDR3 runs to 12 residues. The CDR3 region is CASSFPYTEAFF. DNA for the CDR3: TGTGCCAGCAGTTTCCCGTACACTGAAGCTTTCTTT.

The chain employs TRBV7-5 and TRBJ1-5; TRBD1 is the table's D call and was not checked against the DNA. TRBV7-5 is marked as a pseudogene. This CDR3 is built from 16 residues. Written as DNA, the CDR3 is TGTGCCAGAAGCACCTTCAGGGAAAAGAGGTACGGGCCCCAGCATTTT. Protein product: CARSTFREKRYGPQHF.

The chain carries TRBV19 and TRBJ1-6; TRBD1 matches 11 bases. Germline CDR1 is LNHDA and CDR2 is SQIVND (reference sequence). The V gene end was trimmed by 3 bases and the J gene end by 8 bases; junction bases not matched to a gene: 6. CDR3 length: 16 residues. The CDR3 bases are TGTGCCAGTAGTATGTGGGGACAGGGGGATGATTCACCCCTCCACTTT. This encodes CASSMWGQGDDSPLHF. The whole variable domain, remainder taken from reference TRBV19 and TRBJ1-6, is DGGITQSPKYLFRKEGQNVTLSCEQNLNHDAMYWYRQDPGQGLRLIYYSQIVNDFQKGDIAEGYSVSREKKESFPLTVTSAQKNPTAFYLCASSMWGQGDDSPLHFGNGTRLTVT.

This clone was detected once. The chain has TRBV4-3 and TRBJ1-1; D is possibly TRBD1 (5 bases). Germline lookup yields CDR1 LGHNA and CDR2 YSLEER. The CDR3 is made up of 15 amino acids. Trimming pared 1 base from V and 3 bases from J, leaving 12 bases between. This CDR3 is CASSQGQQGDTEAFF. CDR3 nucleotide sequence: TGCGCCAGCAGCCAAGGACAGCAAGGGGACACTGAAGCTTTCTTT.

The chain recombines TRBV2 with TRBJ1-2; 9 nucleotides match TRBD1. V lost 9 bases, J lost 4 bases, and 3 bases stayed unmatched. The CDR3 runs to 12 residues. The V gene's germline CDR1 is SNHLY and CDR2 FYNNEI. The CDR3 DNA reads TGTGCCAGGACAGGGGGGGGCTATGGCTACACCTTC. It specifies CARTGGGYGYTF.

This clone was picked up a small number of times. The chain joins TRBV6-4 to TRBJ2-1; 13 nucleotides align to TRBD2. V trimming: 4 bases; J trimming: 7 bases; junction bases outside the gene matches: 7. The CDR3 runs 16 residues. From germline, CDR1 is MRHNA and CDR2 SNTAGT. The CDR3, as DNA: TGTGCCAGCAGTGGCGACCCGACTAGCGGGGGGAATGAGCAGTTCTTC. Amino acids: CASSGDPTSGGNEQFF.

This clone has just a few counts. The genes are TRBV11-2 and TRBJ1-1, with 7 bases matching TRBD1. Per the germline V gene, CDR1 is SGHAT and CDR2 is FQNNGV. V dropped 6 bases and J dropped 2; count of bases not matched to a gene: 3. The CDR3 runs to 13 residues. This chain's CDR3 is CASRQGLNTEAFF. The CDR3 DNA sequence: TGTGCCAGCAGACAGGGGCTAAACACTGAAGCTTTCTTT.

This clone was counted once. V gene TRBV18 combines with J gene TRBJ1-3, with 7 bases matching TRBD1. The length of the CDR3 is 14 residues. J gave up 4 bases and V 5 bases, and 5 bases lay outside the gene matches. The germline gives CDR1 KGHSH, CDR2 LQKENI. The CDR3 is CASSEQGYGNTIYF. The CDR3 DNA reads as TGTGCCAGCTCAGAACAGGGGTACGGAAACACCATATATTTT. The whole variable domain, remainder taken from reference TRBV18 and TRBJ1-3, is NAGVMQNPRHLVRRRGQEARLRCSPMKGHSHVYWYRQLPEEGLKFMVYLQKENIIDESGMPKERFSAEFPKEGPSILRIQQVVRGDSAAYFCASSEQGYGNTIYFGEGSWLTVV.

The table lists this clone with a few counts. The chain employs TRBV2 and TRBJ2-2; TRBD1 is a possible D gene (5 bases). The length of the CDR3 is 14 residues. V lost 7 bases and J lost 5, with 14 bases in between. Germline CDR1 and CDR2: SNHLY and FYNNEI. This CDR3 reads CASNADQGTGELFF. CDR3 DNA sequence: TGTGCCAGCAACGCCGACCAGGGAACCGGGGAGCTGTTTTTT.

This rearrangement joins TRBV28 to TRBJ1-2; D is undetermined. CDR1 and CDR2 from the germline V gene are MDHEN and SYDVKM. This CDR3 has 12 residues. Trimming removed 7 bases at V and 8 bases at J, with 14 bases between. The CDR3 nucleotides read TGTGCCAGCAACATCGGGGTTGAAGGCTACACCTTC. It is translated as CASNIGVEGYTF.

This sequence joins TRBV7-6 and TRBJ1-6; 7 bases align to TRBD1. The CDR3 totals 15 residues. Germline trimming cut 3 bases from V and 6 bases from J; bases unmatched to any gene: 5. The germline V gene encodes CDR1 SGHVS and CDR2 FNYEAQ. As DNA, the CDR3 is TGTGCCAGCAGCTTGACAGGGTCGAGTAATTCACCCCTCCACTTT. Protein sequence: CASSLTGSSNSPLHF. Complete variable domain (other parts from reference TRBV7-6 and TRBJ1-6): GAGVSQSPRYKVTKRGQDVALRCDPISGHVSLYWYRQALGQGPEFLTYFNYEAQQDKSGLPNDRFSAERPEGSISTLTIQRTEQRDSAMYRCASSLTGSSNSPLHFGNGTRLTVT.